These 14 T cell receptor beta chains originate from one sample sequenced in a study of Ad26.COV2.S vaccination and SARS-CoV-2 variants. Treatment noted: roughly 18 received Ad26.COV2.S at low or high dose, single or two shots; 5 received placebo; per-sample allocation not given. Sampling happened 63 days after the first vaccine or placebo injection. Using immunoSEQ multiplex PCR, the repertoire was profiled, and TCRdb retains in-frame clones only, with some absent. The table lists approximately 410,000 clones, 92% of them singletons. The specimen comprised peripheral blood, sampled in a trial of Ad26.COV2.S vaccine versus placebo. The receptors were sampled from a person aged 18-65 years who received the Ad26.COV2.S COVID-19 vaccine or a placebo.

The V and J genes are TRBV9 and TRBJ2-3; 9 nucleotides line up with TRBD2. Germline CDR1 and CDR2: SGDLS and YYNGEE. The J segment lost 2 bases and the V segment lost 3 bases, leaving 7 bases of the junction unmatched. This CDR3 comprises 16 residues. The CDR3, as DNA: TGTGCCAGCAGCGCCCTTAGCGGGGGCCACACAGATACGCAGTATTTT. It translates to CASSALSGGHTDTQYF.

The V and J genes are TRBV6-5 and TRBJ2-3, with 8 bases fitting TRBD1. The J segment lost 2 bases and the V segment lost 2 bases, leaving 6 bases of the junction unmatched. CDR1 and CDR2 (germline): MNHEY, SVGAGI. The CDR3 runs to 16 residues. In nucleotides, the CDR3 is TGTGCCAGCAGTTACCACACAGGGGGTCCCACAGATACGCAGTATTTT. Translated, it gives CASSYHTGGPTDTQYF.

The table lists this clone with a count of one. This rearrangement joins TRBV19 to TRBJ1-1, with D possibly TRBD1 on 6 matching bases. Trimming left V 0 bases short and J 1 base short, with 15 bases between. The CDR3 sequence is 17 residues long. Germline CDR1 and CDR2: LNHDA and SQIVND (reference sequence). CDR3 nucleotides: TGTGCCAGTAGTATAGAGGACAGCCCGGAAGAGAACACTGAAGCTTTCTTT. Protein sequence: CASSIEDSPEENTEAFF.

The table lists this clone with a count of one. The rearrangement joins TRBV9 to TRBJ2-1, with D uncertain. CDR1 and CDR2 (germline): SGDLS, YYNGEE. CDR3 size: 12 residues. Trimming took 4 bases from V and 7 from J, leaving 9 bases between them. CDR3 amino acids: CASSLTANEQFF. The CDR3 DNA is TGTGCCAGCAGCCTAACGGCGAATGAGCAGTTCTTC.

The genes are TRBV30 and TRBJ2-3; tentative D call: TRBD2 (6 bases). Germline values: CDR1 GTSNPN, CDR2 SVGIG (reference sequence). CDR3 length: 14 amino acids. Trimming took 0 bases from V and 7 from J, leaving 14 bases between them. CDR3 DNA: TGTGCCTGGAGTGTAACCCGGGGAGGCCATACGCAGTATTTT. Translation: CAWSVTRGGHTQYF.

This clone was counted between two and nine times. The V call is TRBV28, the J call TRBJ2-7; 7 nucleotides agree with TRBD1. This CDR3 comprises 13 residues. Germline V lookup: CDR1 MDHEN, CDR2 SYDVKM. The ends lost 3 bases at V and 1 base at J; junction bases unmatched: 0. The CDR3 loop reads CASSFRGSYEQYF. CDR3 coding DNA: TGTGCCAGCAGTTTCAGGGGGTCCTACGAGCAGTACTTC.

The chain recombines TRBV10-3 with TRBJ2-7; TRBD1 matches 7 bases. Germline V lookup: CDR1 ENHRY, CDR2 SYGVKD. The CDR3 sequence is 14 residues long. J was trimmed by 3 bases and V by 3 bases; bases with no gene match: 5. This chain's CDR3 is CAISDETGIYEQYF. Here the CDR3 DNA reads TGTGCCATCAGTGACGAGACAGGGATCTACGAGCAGTACTTC.

The chain employs TRBV28 and TRBJ1-5, with D unresolved. Germline loops: CDR1 MDHEN, CDR2 SYDVKM. The CDR3 has 16 amino acids. Trimming removed 2 bases from V and 0 bases from J, with 11 bases in between. In nucleotides, the CDR3 is TGTGCCAGCAGTTTAGGCCCACAGAATAGCAATCAGCCCCAGCATTTT. It codes for CASSLGPQNSNQPQHF.

This chain uses TRBV4-3 with TRBJ1-3, with D perhaps matching TRBD1 (6 bases). The CDR3 spans 16 residues. V lost 1 base, J lost 4 bases, and 14 bases lay in between. CDR1 is LGHNA and CDR2 is YSLEER in the germline V gene. CDR3 bases: TGCGCCAGCAGCCAAGGTACAGGGAGCCTAGGAAACACCATATATTTT. Protein: CASSQGTGSLGNTIYF.

The J gene is TRBJ2-3, the V gene TRBV2; D may correspond to TRBD1 or TRBD2 (5 bases each). The V end was cut by 6 bases, the J end by 1 base, with 11 bases between. The CDR3 runs to 14 residues. Germline CDR1 is SNHLY and CDR2 is FYNNEI. Written as DNA, the CDR3 is TGTGCCAGCAGCCGGGACGGGGGCACAGATACGCAGTATTTT. Translated, it gives CASSRDGGTDTQYF.

This clone was observed once. The V gene is TRBV7-2, the J gene TRBJ1-1; D might be TRBD1 (5 bases). Germline CDR1 and CDR2: SGHTA and FQGNSA. This CDR3 spans 13 amino acids. The V and J ends lost 5 bases and 9 bases respectively, with 16 bases between them. DNA for the CDR3: TGTGCCAGCAGCCGACGGGATAGGGACCAAGCTTTCTTT. It codes for CASSRRDRDQAFF.

The CDR3 loop is CATSDSRIPSPEAFF. The CDR3 DNA is TGTGCCACCAGTGATTCAAGGATCCCCTCTCCCGAAGCTTTCTTT. J is TRBJ1-1 and V is TRBV24-1; D call uncertain. This CDR3 is built from 15 residues. V lost 2 bases and J 8 bases, leaving 17 bases between the germline ends. Germline V gene data show CDR1 as KGHDR and CDR2 as SFDVKD.

This sequence joins TRBV7-9 and TRBJ1-2; no reliable D call. Germline CDR1 and CDR2: SEHNR and FQNEAQ (reference sequence). Trimming left V 6 bases short and J 6 bases short, with 14 bases between. The CDR3 totals 13 residues. The CDR3 DNA sequence: TGTGCCAGCAGACCCCAGGAAGATGATGGCTACACCTTC. Translating it yields CASRPQEDDGYTF. The full variable domain, rest sourced from reference TRBV7-9 and TRBJ1-2, is DTGVSQNPRHKITKRGQNVTFRCDPISEHNRLYWYRQTLGQGPEFLTYFQNEAQLEKSRLLSDRFSAERPKGSFSTLEIQRTEQGDSAMYLCASRPQEDDGYTFGSGTRLTVV.

The V call is TRBV5-1, the J call TRBJ2-1; TRBD2 matches 8 bases. The CDR3 consists of 14 residues. Looked up from germline, CDR1 is SGHRS and CDR2 is YFSETQ. V lost 0 bases, J lost 8 bases, and 4 bases stayed unmatched. The CDR3 DNA follows: TGCGCCAGCAGCTTGGACGGGGGGGTGCATGAGCAGTTCTTC. It specifies CASSLDGGVHEQFF.